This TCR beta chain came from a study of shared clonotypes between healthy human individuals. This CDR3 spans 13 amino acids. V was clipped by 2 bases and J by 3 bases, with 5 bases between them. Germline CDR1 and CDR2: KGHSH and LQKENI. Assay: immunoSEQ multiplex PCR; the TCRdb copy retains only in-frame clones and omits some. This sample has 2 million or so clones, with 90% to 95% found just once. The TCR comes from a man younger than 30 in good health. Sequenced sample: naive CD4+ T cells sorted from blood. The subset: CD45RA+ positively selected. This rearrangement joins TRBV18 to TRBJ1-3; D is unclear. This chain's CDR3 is CASSPSIGNTIYF. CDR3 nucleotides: TGTGCCAGCTCACCATCCATTGGAAACACCATATATTTT.